The rows below give T cell receptor beta chains drawn from one sample of a study of pediatric ulcerative colitis. Generated by immunoSEQ multiplex PCR, the TCRdb table keeps only in-frame clones and is missing some. The sample consists of more than 50,000 clones, 87% of them appearing once. The sample was blood. The receptors stem from a boy between 10 and 17 years old who was a control in a study of pediatric ulcerative colitis. The CDR3 runs from the conserved cysteine through the conserved F or W. D genes are given only for firm matches. Clone size is not always given. Where it is, it says once, few, many or a class for expanded clones.

V gene	D gene	J gene	clone size	CDR3 DNA	CDR3 protein
TRBV5-1	-	TRBJ2-3	-	TGCGCCAGCAGCTTGGGGGGCACAGATACGCAGTATTTT	CASSLGGTDTQYF
TRBV5-1	TRBD1	TRBJ2-1	-	TGCGCCAGCAGCTTGGTGACAGGGATTTACAATGAGCAGTTCTTC	CASSLVTGIYNEQFF
TRBV27	-	TRBJ2-5	-	TGTGCCAGCAGTTTATCGTCCAGCAGGCAGACCCAGTACTTC	CASSLSSSRQTQYF
TRBV6-1	-	TRBJ1-6	few	TGTGCCAGCAGGTCCCTAGGGGGGGCTTACTCACCCCTCCACTTT	CASRSLGGAYSPLHF
TRBV28	-	TRBJ1-2	-	TGTGCCAGCAGTGACCCTAACTATGGCTACACCTTC	CASSDPNYGYTF
TRBV2	TRBD2	TRBJ2-2	-	TGTGCCAGCAGAGAAGGCCCCGTTCGGCGGGAGGCGGACACCGGGGAGCTGTTTTTT	CASREGPVRREADTGELFF
TRBV16	-	TRBJ1-1	-	TGTGCCAGCAGCCAATATGGCCAGAGTGAAGCTTTCTTT	CASSQYGQSEAFF
TRBV20-1	-	TRBJ2-3	-	TGCACCCAGGGAAAGACAGATACGCAGTATTTT	CTQGKTDTQYF
TRBV4-1	-	TRBJ1-2	few	TGCGCCAGCAGCCCGAGCGACGGCTACTATGGCTACACCTTC	CASSPSDGYYGYTF
TRBV11-3	TRBD2	TRBJ2-1	once	TGTGCCAGCAGCTTAGGACGCGGGAGGGCCCGCAATGAGCAGTTCTTC	CASSLGRGRARNEQFF
TRBV9	TRBD1	TRBJ2-2	-	TGTGCCAGCAGGGGACAGGGGGGCTCCACCGGGGAGCTGTTTTTT	CASRGQGGSTGELFF
TRBV6-5	-	TRBJ2-1	-	TGTGCCAGCAGCCTTAGCGATAGCTCCTACAATGAGCAGTTCTTC	CASSLSDSSYNEQFF
TRBV19	-	TRBJ2-1	-	TGTGCCAGTAGTAGGGCAGAATACAATGAGCAGTTCTTC	CASSRAEYNEQFF
TRBV4-3	-	TRBJ2-2	-	TGCGCCAGCAGCCGGTGGGGAGCCGGGGAGCTGTTTTTT	CASSRWGAGELFF
TRBV9	TRBD1	TRBJ2-7	once	TGTGCCAGCAGCGTAGGACAGGGGTACTCCTACGAGCAGTACTTC	CASSVGQGYSYEQYF
TRBV27	TRBD1	TRBJ1-4	-	TGTGCCAGCAGTCCCGGGACAGGGGGCCTAAAACTGTTTTTT	CASSPGTGGLKLFF
TRBV2	-	TRBJ2-7	-	TGTGCCAGCACCTCAGGGGTTAGGTCTCTCGACGAGCAGTACTTC	CASTSGVRSLDEQYF
TRBV23-1	-	TRBJ1-2	few	TGCGCCAGCAGTCAATTCTCCAAGGGGTTAGGGTGGGGTCGGTCGGACAGCCCAAACTATGGCTACACCTTC	CASSQFSKGLGWGRSDSPNYGYTF
TRBV5-6	-	TRBJ2-1	-	TGTGCCAGCAGCTTCACCAGGGATGAGCAGTTCTTC	CASSFTRDEQFF
TRBV28	TRBD1	TRBJ1-4	-	TGTGCCAGCAGTACGTCCCGGGACAGGGGAACTAATGAAAAACTGTTTTTT	CASSTSRDRGTNEKLFF
TRBV10-3	-	TRBJ2-7	-	TGTGCCATCAGTGCAGGGTTGACCTACGAGCAGTACTTC	CAISAGLTYEQYF
TRBV2	-	TRBJ2-7	-	TGTGCCAGCAGTGAGACACATTCCTACGAGCAGTACTTC	CASSETHSYEQYF